The rows below give T cell receptor beta chains drawn from one sample of a study of shared clonotypes between healthy human individuals. Measured with immunoSEQ multiplex PCR; TCRdb has only the in-frame clones, and not every one. The sample has roughly 700,000 clones, approximately 79% seen once. The sequencing sample was made of memory CD4+ T cells sorted from blood. These receptors came from a woman aged 25-40 years in good health. Each CDR3 is given with its conserved first and last residue. D genes are given only for firm matches. Size is stated for part of the rows, as once, few or many counts, or as a class when the clone is expanded.

cdr3_length	v_call	j_call	clone_size	d_call	cdr3_nt	cdr3_aa
15	TRBV4-1	TRBJ2-7	.	TRBD2	TGCGCCAGCAGCCAAGCGGGCGGGAGGGCCTACGAGCAGTACTTC	CASSQAGGRAYEQYF
14	TRBV6-5	TRBJ1-2	.	.	TGTGCCAGCAGTCCGACACGTACGAACTATGGCTACACCTTC	CASSPTRTNYGYTF
14	TRBV28	TRBJ1-5	.	TRBD1	TGTGCCAGCAGTTTGGGACAGGCCGATCAGCCCCAGCATTTT	CASSLGQADQPQHF
15	TRBV18	TRBJ1-5	.	.	TGTGCCAGCTCACCATTAGGCGAGGGCAATCAGCCCCAGCATTTT	CASSPLGEGNQPQHF
11	TRBV7-6	TRBJ1-1	.	TRBD1	TGTGCCAGCAGCACGGGACAGGAGGCTTTCTTT	CASSTGQEAFF
12	TRBV19	TRBJ1-3	.	.	TGTGCCAGTAGTTCGTTTTCAAACACCATATATTTT	CASSSFSNTIYF
14	TRBV7-8	TRBJ2-3	once	TRBD2	TGTGCCAGCAGCCGAGCGGGAGGTACAGATACGCAGTATTTT	CASSRAGGTDTQYF
14	TRBV27	TRBJ2-7	.	TRBD1	TGTGCCAGCAGTCTATGGACAGGGGACTACGAGCAGTACTTC	CASSLWTGDYEQYF
15	TRBV14	TRBJ1-1	once	TRBD1	TGTGCCAGCAGCCAAGATGAATCAGGGGGCGCTGAAGCTTTCTTT	CASSQDESGGAEAFF
14	TRBV30	TRBJ2-7	few	TRBD2	TGTGCCTGGAGTAAGCGCGGGAGTTCCTACGAGCAGTACTTC	CAWSKRGSSYEQYF
14	TRBV5-1	TRBJ2-7	.	.	TGCGCCAGCAGCTTCGGGACGGACTACTACGAGCAGTACTTC	CASSFGTDYYEQYF
15	TRBV5-1	TRBJ2-1	.	.	TGCGCCAGCAGCTTGAGCACTCTCTCCTACAATGAGCAGTTCTTC	CASSLSTLSYNEQFF
15	TRBV11-2	TRBJ2-7	few	.	TGTGCCAGCAGCTTAGCTAGCGACCTACGCTACGAGCAGTACTTC	CASSLASDLRYEQYF
15	TRBV6-5	TRBJ1-2	.	.	TGTGCCAGCACCCCCAGCGCCGGCAGGGGAGGTGGCTACACCTTC	CASTPSAGRGGGYTF
13	TRBV10-2	TRBJ1-5	many	.	TGCGCCAGCAGAGAGAATAGCAATCAGCCCCAGCATTTT	CASRENSNQPQHF
14	TRBV5-5	TRBJ1-1	.	TRBD1	TGTGCCAGCAGCCGGGGACAGGGCCACACTGAAGCTTTCTTT	CASSRGQGHTEAFF
16	TRBV6-1	TRBJ2-1	many	.	TGTGCCAGCAGTGAAGTGCCTTCCCCCAACCACAATGAGCAGTTCTTC	CASSEVPSPNHNEQFF
13	TRBV5-1	TRBJ2-7	.	.	TGCGCCAGCAAGGAGGGAGTGTGGGACGAGCAGTACTTC	CASKEGVWDEQYF
15	TRBV5-4	TRBJ1-1	few	TRBD1	TGTGCCAGCAGCTTGGAGGGGGCTATGAACACTGAAGCTTTCTTT	CASSLEGAMNTEAFF
15	TRBV28	TRBJ1-5	.	TRBD1	TGTGCCAGCAGCCGTGGGGACAGGGATAATCAGCCCCAGCATTTT	CASSRGDRDNQPQHF
13	TRBV18	TRBJ2-3	.	.	TGTGCCAGCTCACCAAGTATTTCAGATACGCAGTATTTT	CASSPSISDTQYF
15	TRBV9	TRBJ2-7	.	TRBD2	TGTGCCAGCAGCCCCTCACTAGCGGGGCCCTACGAGCAGTACTTC	CASSPSLAGPYEQYF
14	TRBV29-1	TRBJ2-3	few	.	TGCAGCGTTGAAGGGTCGACAGGCACAGATACGCAGTATTTT	CSVEGSTGTDTQYF